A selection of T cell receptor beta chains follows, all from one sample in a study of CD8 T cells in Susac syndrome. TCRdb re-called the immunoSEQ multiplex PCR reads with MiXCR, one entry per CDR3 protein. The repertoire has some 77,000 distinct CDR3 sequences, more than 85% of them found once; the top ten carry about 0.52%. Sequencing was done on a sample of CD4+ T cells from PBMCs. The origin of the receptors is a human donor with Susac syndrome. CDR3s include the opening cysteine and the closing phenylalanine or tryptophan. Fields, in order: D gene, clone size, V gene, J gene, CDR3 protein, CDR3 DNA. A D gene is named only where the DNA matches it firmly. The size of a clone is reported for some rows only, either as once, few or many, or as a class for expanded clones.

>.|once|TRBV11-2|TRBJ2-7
CASSLDYRYEQYF
TGTGCCAGCAGCTTAGATTACCGATACGAGCAGTACTTC
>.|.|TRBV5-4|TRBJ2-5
CASRSKVQETQYF
TGTGCCAGCAGATCGAAGGTCCAAGAGACCCAGTACTTC
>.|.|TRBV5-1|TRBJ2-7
CASSLGLLNSYEQYF
TGCGCCAGCAGCTTGGGTCTACTGAACTCCTACGAGCAGTACTTC
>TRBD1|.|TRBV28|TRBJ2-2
CASSLNRGRNTGELFF
TGTGCCAGCAGTTTAAACAGGGGGAGGAATACCGGGGAGCTGTTTTTT
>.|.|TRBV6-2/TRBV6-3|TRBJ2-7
CASRENSYEQYF
TGTGCCAGCAGAGAAAACTCCTACGAGCAGTACTTC
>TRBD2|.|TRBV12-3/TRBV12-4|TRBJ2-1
CASSLWRGGISYNEQFF
TGTGCCAGCAGTTTGTGGCGGGGGGGTATTAGCTACAATGAGCAGTTCTTC
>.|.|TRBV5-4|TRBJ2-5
CASSPTNRQETQYF
TGTGCCAGCAGCCCCACTAACCGGCAAGAGACCCAGTACTTC
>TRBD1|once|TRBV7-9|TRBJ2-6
CASSLGKQGTLGANVLTF
TGTGCCAGCAGCTTAGGGAAACAGGGGACCCTTGGGGCCAACGTCCTGACTTTC
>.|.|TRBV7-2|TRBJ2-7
CASSWGGTENHEQYF
TGTGCCAGCAGCTGGGGGGGGACAGAGAACCACGAGCAGTACTTC
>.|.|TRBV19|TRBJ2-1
CASSMRQGTYNEQFF
TGTGCCAGTAGTATGAGGCAGGGGACCTACAATGAGCAGTTCTTC
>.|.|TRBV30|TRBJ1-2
CAWRGRAGYTF
TGTGCCTGGAGAGGGAGGGCTGGCTACACCTTC
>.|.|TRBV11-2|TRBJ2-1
CASSHTTLTYNEQFF
TGTGCCAGCAGCCACACCACGCTCACCTACAATGAGCAGTTCTTC
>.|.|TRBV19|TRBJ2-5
CASSRWETQYF
TGTGCCAGTAGTAGGTGGGAGACCCAGTACTTC
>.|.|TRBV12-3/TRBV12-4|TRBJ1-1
CASTTGVVNTEAFF
TGTGCCAGCACCACAGGTGTTGTGAACACTGAAGCTTTCTTT
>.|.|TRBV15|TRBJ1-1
CATSRDGREYTEAFF
TGTGCCACCAGCAGAGATGGCAGGGAATACACTGAAGCTTTCTTT
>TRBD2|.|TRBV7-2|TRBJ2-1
CASSQAGSSYNEQFF
TGTGCCAGCAGCCAAGCGGGGTCCTCCTACAATGAGCAGTTCTTC
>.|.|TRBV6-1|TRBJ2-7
CASNGRNYEQYF
TGTGCCAGCAATGGGAGGAACTACGAGCAGTACTTC
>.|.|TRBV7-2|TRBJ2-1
CASSQRPPGAGNEQFF
TGTGCCAGCAGCCAACGCCCACCCGGGGCCGGCAATGAGCAGTTCTTC
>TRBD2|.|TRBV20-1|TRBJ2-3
CSATGLAASTDTQYF
TGCAGTGCTACCGGACTAGCGGCTAGCACAGATACGCAGTATTTT
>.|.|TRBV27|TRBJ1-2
CASSARGNYGYTF
TGTGCCAGCAGTGCGAGGGGAAACTATGGCTACACCTTC
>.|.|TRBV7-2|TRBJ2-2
CASSLLGGELFF
TGTGCCAGCAGCTTACTCGGCGGGGAGCTGTTTTTT
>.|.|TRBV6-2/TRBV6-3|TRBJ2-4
CASSPWGEAKNIQYF
TGTGCCAGCAGCCCCTGGGGGGAGGCCAAAAACATTCAGTACTTC
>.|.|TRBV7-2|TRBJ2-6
CASSLGGTGANVLTF
TGTGCCAGCAGCTTGGGGGGTACTGGGGCCAACGTCCTGACTTTC
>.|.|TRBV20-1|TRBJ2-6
CSARVQGGAGANVLTF
TGCAGTGCTAGAGTCCAGGGGGGAGCTGGGGCCAACGTCCTGACTTTC
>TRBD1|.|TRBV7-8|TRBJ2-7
CASSPDRAREQYF
TGTGCCAGCAGCCCGGACAGGGCGAGAGAGCAGTACTTC
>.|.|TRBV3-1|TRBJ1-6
CASSLKRGNSPLHF
TGTGCCAGCAGCCTAAAGAGGGGGAATTCACCCCTCCACTTT
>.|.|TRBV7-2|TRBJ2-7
CASSLALRAYEQYF
TGTGCCAGCAGCTTAGCCCTCCGGGCCTACGAGCAGTACTTC
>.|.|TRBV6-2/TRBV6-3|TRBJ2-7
CASSGTRVVYEQYF
TGTGCCAGCAGTGGGACTCGGGTTGTCTACGAGCAGTACTTC
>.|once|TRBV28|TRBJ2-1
CATLAPSYNEQFF
TGTGCCACCCTAGCGCCTTCCTACAATGAGCAGTTCTTC
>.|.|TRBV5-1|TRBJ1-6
CASSSRGVRGNSPLHF
TGCGCCAGCAGCTCCCGCGGCGTGAGGGGTAATTCACCCCTCCACTTT
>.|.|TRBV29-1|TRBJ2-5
CSVDSGPQETQYF
TGCAGCGTTGACTCAGGACCCCAAGAGACCCAGTACTTC
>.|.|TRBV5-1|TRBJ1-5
CASSLGGTNQPQHF
TGCGCCAGCAGCTTGGGAGGAACCAATCAGCCCCAGCATTTT
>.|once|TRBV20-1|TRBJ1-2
CSAADSWEHGYTF
TGCAGTGCTGCCGACAGTTGGGAGCATGGCTACACCTTC
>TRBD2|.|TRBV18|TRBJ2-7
CASSPSRAGGKAYEQYF
TGTGCCAGCTCACCGTCTCGGGCCGGGGGGAAGGCCTACGAGCAGTACTTC
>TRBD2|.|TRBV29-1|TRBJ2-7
CSVEASGRRYHEQYF
TGCAGCGTTGAGGCTAGCGGGAGACGGTACCACGAGCAGTACTTC
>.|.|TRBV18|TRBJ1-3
CASSPAVLSSGNTIYF
TGTGCCAGCTCACCGGCGGTACTGAGCTCTGGAAACACCATATATTTT
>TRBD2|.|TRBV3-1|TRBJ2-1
CASSQDWTSGSIEQFF
TGTGCCAGCAGCCAAGATTGGACTAGCGGGAGTATTGAGCAGTTCTTC
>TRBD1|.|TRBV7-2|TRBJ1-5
CASSWDRGQNQPQHF
TGTGCCAGCAGCTGGGACAGGGGCCAAAATCAGCCCCAGCATTTT
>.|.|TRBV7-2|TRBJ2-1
CASSPGLGPYNEQFF
TGTGCCAGCAGCCCCGGACTGGGGCCCTACAATGAGCAGTTCTTC
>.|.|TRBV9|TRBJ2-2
CASSFTLGAAGELFF
TGTGCCAGCAGCTTTACCCTCGGGGCGGCCGGGGAGCTGTTTTTT
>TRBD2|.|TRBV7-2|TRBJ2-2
CASSSSLTSGYSTGELFF
TGTGCCAGCAGCTCCAGCCTGACTAGCGGGTACTCCACCGGGGAGCTGTTTTTT
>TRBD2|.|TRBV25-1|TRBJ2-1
CASSSLSGVGNEQFF
TGTGCCAGCAGTTCCTTGAGCGGGGTGGGCAATGAGCAGTTCTTC
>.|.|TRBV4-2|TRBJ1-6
CASSRPDSPLHF
TGTGCCAGCAGCCGGCCTGATTCACCCCTCCACTTT
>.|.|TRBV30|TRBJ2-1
CAWSSGLDNEQFF
TGTGCCTGGAGTTCCGGGTTAGACAATGAGCAGTTCTTC
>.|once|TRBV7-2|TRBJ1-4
CASSLGRAWDEKLFF
TGTGCCAGCAGCTTAGGCAGGGCGTGGGATGAAAAACTGTTTTTT
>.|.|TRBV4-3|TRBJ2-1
CASGQDSRYNEQFF
TGCGCCAGCGGGCAGGACTCCCGTTACAATGAGCAGTTCTTC
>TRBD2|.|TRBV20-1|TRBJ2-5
CSAALAGGPKTQYF
TGCAGTGCGGCACTAGCGGGAGGGCCGAAGACCCAGTACTTC
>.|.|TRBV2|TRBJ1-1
CASSESGLNTEAFF
TGTGCCAGCAGTGAGTCCGGACTGAACACTGAAGCTTTCTTT
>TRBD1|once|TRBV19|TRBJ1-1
CASQQNRGRGTEAFF
TGTGCCAGTCAACAAAACAGGGGGCGAGGCACTGAAGCTTTCTTT
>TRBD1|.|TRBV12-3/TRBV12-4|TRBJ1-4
CASSIQTGGILFF
TGTGCCAGCAGCATACAAACAGGGGGAATACTGTTTTTT
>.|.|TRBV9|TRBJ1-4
CASSVRGDGEKLFF
TGTGCCAGCAGCGTACGAGGGGATGGTGAAAAACTGTTTTTT
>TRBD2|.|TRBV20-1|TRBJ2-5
CSAEIAGDTKKTQYF
TGCAGTGCTGAGATAGCGGGAGACACCAAAAAGACCCAGTACTTC
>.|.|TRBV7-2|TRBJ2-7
CASSLAFEQYF
TGTGCCAGCAGCTTAGCGTTCGAGCAGTACTTC
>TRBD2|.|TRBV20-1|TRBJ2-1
CSARADSGTGVNEQFF
TGCAGTGCTAGAGCTGATAGCGGGACTGGGGTCAATGAGCAGTTCTTC